A single sample gave rise to the 18 T cell receptor beta chains below, sequenced in a study of T-cell memory formation after mild COVID-19. TCRdb re-analysed the 5' RACE reads in MiXCR, keeping a single row per CDR3 protein. The sample lists 200,000 to 250,000 distinct CDR3 sequences; roughly a tenth were seen once. Sequenced sample: PBMCs or a T cell subset sorted from them (not recorded which). These receptors originate from a man aged 18 to 29 who had mild COVID-19 (a few samples of this study predate the infection). Cell type and time point are not known.

The chain uses TRBV20-1 and TRBJ2-2; 10 bases line up with TRBD1. Trimming cost V 7 bases and J 5 bases; bases outside gene matches: 4. The CDR3 runs 13 residues. The germline gives CDR1 DFQATT, CDR2 SNEGSKA (reference sequence). The CDR3 loop is CSGKGQGTGELFF. The DNA of the CDR3 is TGCAGTGGCAAGGGACAGGGGACCGGGGAGCTGTTTTTT.

The J gene is TRBJ2-7, the V gene TRBV11-2; the match to TRBD2 covers 14 bases. CDR3 length: 16 residues. Germline V gene lookup returns CDR1 SGHAT and CDR2 FQNNGV. The ends lost 5 bases at V and 5 bases at J; junction bases unmatched: 8. CDR3 loop: CASSRFPGLAGDEQYF. The CDR3 DNA reads TGTGCCAGCAGCCGTTTTCCGGGACTAGCGGGGGACGAGCAGTACTTC.

This clonotype was recorded a few times. The chain carries TRBV6-2 or TRBV6-3 and TRBJ1-5; 8 nucleotides line up with TRBD1. Per the germline V gene, CDR1 is MNHEY and CDR2 is SVGEGT. Trimming removed 7 bases from V and 7 bases from J; junction bases left unmatched: 9. CDR3 length: 14 residues. Here the CDR3 DNA reads TGTGCCAGCAAAAAGCGGACAGGGCACCAGCCCCAGCATTTT. It encodes CASKKRTGHQPQHF.

The table lists this clonotype with a few counts. This sequence joins TRBV24-1 and TRBJ2-6; D might be TRBD1 (5 bases). The CDR3 is 13 residues long. V lost 12 bases, J lost 4 bases, and 12 bases lay in between. The germline V gene encodes CDR1 KGHDR and CDR2 SFDVKD. CDR3: CASQGSGANVLTF. The CDR3 bases are TGTGCCTCGCAGGGCTCAGGGGCCAACGTCCTGACTTTC.

CDR3 amino acids: CASIQGGNWYTGELFF. Here the CDR3 DNA reads TGTGCCAGCATTCAAGGGGGGAATTGGTACACCGGGGAGCTGTTTTTT. The chain employs TRBV6-1 and TRBJ2-2; D may correspond to TRBD1 or TRBD2 (6 bases each). The CDR3 runs to 16 residues. Trimming removed 7 bases from V and 3 bases from J, with 18 bases in between. Germline CDR1 and CDR2: MNHNS and SASEGT.

A few counts support this clonotype. The chain joins TRBV27 to TRBJ2-7, with 7 bases lining up with TRBD1. Germline CDR1 is MNHEY and CDR2 is SMNVEV (reference sequence). This CDR3 is built from 14 residues. V dropped 6 bases and J dropped 5; count of bases not matched to a gene: 10. The CDR3 sequence is CASSRKTGTDEQYV. The CDR3 coding sequence is TGTGCCAGCAGCCGTAAGACCGGGACAGACGAGCAGTACGTC.

This clonotype has only a few counts. The DNA for the CDR3 is TGTGCCAGCAGTACCTACGAGCAGTACGTC. It yields the protein CASSTYEQYV. This chain joins TRBV28 and TRBJ2-7; D is ambiguous. V was trimmed by 5 bases and J by 2 bases, leaving 1 base between them. Germline CDR1 is MDHEN and CDR2 is SYDVKM. The CDR3 contains 10 residues.

The sample holds many counts of this clonotype. J is TRBJ1-1 and V is TRBV6-5; maybe TRBD1 (6 bases). Germline CDR1 is MNHEY and CDR2 is SVGAGI. V was cut by 7 bases and J by 5 bases, with 17 bases left in between. This CDR3 is 14 amino acids long. In nucleotides, the CDR3 is TGTGCCAGCATTAGAGACCAAGGGGGTACTGAAGCTTTCTTT. Amino acids: CASIRDQGGTEAFF.

This clonotype was observed a few times. This chain links TRBV29-1 with TRBJ2-2; a possible D gene is TRBD2 (7 bases). Germline CDR1 SQVTM, CDR2 ANQGSEA. CDR3 length: 12 residues. With 7 bases removed from V and 7 bases from J, the gap between germline ends came to 13 bases. CDR3 bases: TGCAGCGGGGGGGGCCGTGGCGGGGAGCTGTTTTTT. Its translation: CSGGGRGGELFF.

V gene TRBV5-1 combines with J gene TRBJ2-7; either TRBD1 or TRBD2 may supply D (5 bases each). The V gene's germline CDR1 is SGHRS and CDR2 YFSETQ. The CDR3 has 15 residues. V was shortened by 3 bases and J by 4 bases, with 17 bases between the two germline ends. Written as DNA, the CDR3 is TGCGCCAGCAGCTCCGAACCCGGGACCCAGTACGAGCAGTACGTC. This codes for CASSSEPGTQYEQYV.

This clonotype was observed a few times. The chain uses TRBV7-9 and TRBJ1-1; no definite D call. Trimming cost V 3 bases and J 0 bases, with 8 bases left between them. CDR1 is SEHNR and CDR2 is FQNEAQ in the germline V gene (reference sequence). CDR3 length: 14 amino acids. CDR3 DNA sequence: TGTGCCAGCAGCTTTGGCACCTTGAACACTGAAGCTTTCTTT. Its translation: CASSFGTLNTEAFF.

In this sample, this clonotype turned up a few times. V is TRBV4-3 and J is TRBJ2-3; 8 bases are shared with TRBD2. V was clipped by 1 base and J by 2 bases; unmatched bases: 8. Looked up from germline, CDR1 is LGHNA and CDR2 is YSLEER. This CDR3 comprises 17 residues. The CDR3 protein is CASSQGAGGYSTDTQYF. The CDR3 DNA sequence: TGCGCCAGCAGCCAAGGGGCGGGGGGCTATTCCACAGATACGCAGTATTTT.

There are a few counts of this clonotype. The chain links TRBV9 to TRBJ2-6; D is possibly TRBD2 (5 bases). CDR3 length: 18 amino acids. The germline V gene encodes CDR1 SGDLS and CDR2 YYNGEE. V lost 0 bases and J lost 3, with 16 bases in between. CDR3 sequence (DNA): TGTGCCAGCAGCGTAGCTGGCGGACTTCCCCTTGGGGCCAACGTCCTGACTTTC. This translates into CASSVAGGLPLGANVLTF. Based on the CDR3 plus reference TRBV9 and TRBJ2-6, the full variable domain is DSGVTQTPKHLITATGQRVTLRCSPRSGDLSVYWYQQSLDQGLQFLIQYYNGEERAKGNILERFSAQQFPDLHSELNLSSLELGDSALYFCASSVAGGLPLGANVLTFGAGSRLTVL.

The chain is built from TRBV7-9 and TRBJ2-2, with D possibly being TRBD2 (5 bases). CDR3 length: 14 amino acids. Germline loops: CDR1 SEHNR, CDR2 FQNEAQ (reference sequence). Between the trimmed V and J ends, which lost 1 base and 6 bases, there was a span of 9 bases. The CDR3 nucleotides are TGTGCCAGCAGCTTAGGAGGGTTCTCCGGGGAGCTGTTTTTT. Its translation: CASSLGGFSGELFF.

The DNA of the CDR3 is TGCGCCAGCAGCCAAGAAAGACAGGGTCAATACAATGAGCAGTTCTTC. Translating it yields CASSQERQGQYNEQFF. The rearrangement joins TRBV4-3 to TRBJ2-1, with 7 bases fitting TRBD1. Trimming cost V 0 bases and J 4 bases; bases outside gene matches: 6. Germline V CDR1 and CDR2: LGHNA, YSLEER. The CDR3 runs 16 residues.

The chain is built from TRBV24-1 and TRBJ2-1; the D call may be TRBD1 or TRBD2 (6 bases each). V was cut by 9 bases and J by 8 bases, with 13 bases left in between. CDR1 and CDR2 (germline): KGHDR, SFDVKD. This CDR3 spans 12 amino acids. The DNA of the CDR3 is TGTGCCACCCGGGGGCCGGGGGATGAGCAGTTCTTC. This encodes CATRGPGDEQFF.

This clonotype was found a few times. The genes are TRBV7-9 and TRBJ2-3, with D perhaps assigned TRBD1 or TRBD2 (5 bases each). Trimming took 5 bases from V and 2 from J, leaving 11 bases between them. This CDR3 has 14 amino acids. Germline CDR1 reads SEHNR; CDR2 reads FQNEAQ (reference sequence). The CDR3 DNA reads TGTGCCAGCAGCCTAGAGGGGCACACAGATACGCAGTATTTT. It specifies CASSLEGHTDTQYF.

This chain joins TRBV10-3 and TRBJ1-1; D is perhaps TRBD1 (5 bases). V was clipped by 10 bases and J by 7 bases, with 16 bases between them. CDR1 and CDR2 from the germline V gene are ENHRY and SYGVKD. CDR3 length: 12 amino acids. CDR3 region: CASSGPSFEAFF. Written as DNA, the CDR3 is TGTGCCAGTTCGGGACCGAGCTTTGAAGCTTTCTTT.